The entry that follows covers one T cell receptor (beta chain) sequence. This clone occurred once. The specificity of this receptor is unknown. There are no base qualities to consult, and no much larger clone falls within one base. This entry comes from a study of blood T cell repertoires in COVID-19 (dated by TCRdb to between 2020 and 2021). Some background on the complete study: The collaborator samples originated in the United States, Italy and Spain and spanned the acute and convalescent phases of COVID-19. Where HLA class I and class II types were available, the types were taken from metadata supplied by the sample provider, not from assay-based typing. The material from the prospective study consisted of cDNA or gDNA derived from T cells, B-cell-depleted T cells, or PBMCs. Subjects who had been exposed to COVID-19, were actively infected with it, or had recovered from it provided the deeply sampled blood TCRbeta repertoires that made up the dataset. The repertoires were made available in a free public database intended to serve as a resource for research on the immune response to SARS-CoV-2. The samples were drawn from two sources: the first 160 participants of the ongoing ImmuneRACE study, and about 1,300 subjects contributed by 6 global collaborators. Nearly every sample came with metadata listing a de-identified subject ID, COVID-19 status, age in years and sex. On the study overall, not on this receptor specifically: How much clinical and demographic metadata was included differed by source and by participant, and the metadata was provided uncurated.

TCRbeta CDR3 regions were amplified from genomic DNA using the immunoSEQ Assay, a bias-controlled multiplex PCR. The paper's data handling went like this. Within the assay, amplification of reference gene primers was used to estimate how many nucleated cells each sample contained. Sequence reads were collapsed and filtered to measure the absolute abundance of every unique TCRbeta CDR3 rearrangement. For each sample, productive Simpson clonality was calculated as the square root of Simpson's diversity index across productive rearrangements. TCRdb took this table from immuneACCESS and kept in-frame rearrangements with V and J called. Such tables lack part of the clones; where checked against another copy, unresolved V genes explain under half of the gap, and the rest is unexplained. The DNA gave D and trimming, while V, J and clone size come from that table. The sample yields 70,000 or so clones; approximately 90% were counted once. Around 6.3% of the sample comes from the top ten.

V is shortened by 5 bases, J by 5 bases, and the region joining them spans 28 bases. There are 18 amino acids in the CDR3, from cysteine to phenylalanine inclusive. CDR3 DNA is the only sequence kept; it has 54 bases, read in frame from the first base. CDR1 and CDR2 were assigned from the germline V gene (reference sequence) as SEHNR and FQNEAQ. Whole blood was collected in K2EDTA tubes by collaborating institutions according to the institutions' own protocols. For TCRbeta analysis, collaborator samples were shipped as frozen whole blood, as isolated PBMCs, or as DNA extracted from either sample type.

The sequenced sample was peripheral blood. The clonotype originates from a woman aged 45-60 years with acute or convalescent COVID-19. In this chain, TRBV7-9 is recombined with TRBJ2-7, with TRBD1 as a weak D call on 6 bases. CDR3 region: CASSARGGSGGSGHEQYF. At the DNA level, the sequence is TGTGCCAGCAGCGCCAGGGGCGGATCGGGCGGAAGTGGCCACGAGCAGTACTTC.